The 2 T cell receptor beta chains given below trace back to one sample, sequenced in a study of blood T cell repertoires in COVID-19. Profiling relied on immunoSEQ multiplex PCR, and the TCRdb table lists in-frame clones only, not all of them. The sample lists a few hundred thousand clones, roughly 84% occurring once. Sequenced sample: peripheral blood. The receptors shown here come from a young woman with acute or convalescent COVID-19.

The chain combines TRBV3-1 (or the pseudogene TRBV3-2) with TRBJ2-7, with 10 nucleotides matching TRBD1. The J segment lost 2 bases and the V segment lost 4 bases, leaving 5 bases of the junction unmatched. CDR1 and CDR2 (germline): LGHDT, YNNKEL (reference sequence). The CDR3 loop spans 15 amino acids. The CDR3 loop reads CASSPSGTGAYEQYF. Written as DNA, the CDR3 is TGTGCCAGCAGCCCCTCAGGGACAGGGGCCTACGAGCAGTACTTC.

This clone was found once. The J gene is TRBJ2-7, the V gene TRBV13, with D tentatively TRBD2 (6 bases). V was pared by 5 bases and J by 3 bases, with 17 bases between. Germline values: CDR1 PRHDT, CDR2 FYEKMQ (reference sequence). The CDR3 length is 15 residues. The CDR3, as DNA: TGTGCCAGCAGCCCCGCGGGGCAGGGACTCTACGAGCAGTACTTC. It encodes CASSPAGQGLYEQYF. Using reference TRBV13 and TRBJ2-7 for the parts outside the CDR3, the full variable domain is AAGVIQSPRHLIKEKRETATLKCYPIPRHDTVYWYQQGPGQDPQFLISFYEKMQSDKGSIPDRFSAQQFSDYHSELNMSSLELGDSALYFCASSPAGQGLYEQYFGPGTRLTVT.